Below are 21 T cell receptor beta chains sequenced from a single sample in a study of T cell repertoires in cytomegalovirus infection. One entry per CDR3 protein, called by TCRdb with MiXCR from the reads. The sample contains under 300,000 distinct CDR3 sequences, less than 25% of which appear only once. These receptors have no identified antigens. This material consisted of cultured PBMCs, taken from culture after CMV antigen stimulation. Source of these receptors: a human donor in good health (CMV status not recorded). Some clones in this sample may be carry-over from other donors' samples.

The chain is built from TRBV6-2 or TRBV6-3 and TRBJ1-5; D not certain. The CDR3 runs to 14 residues. Germline-derived CDR1 and CDR2 are MNHEY and SVGEGT. V dropped 4 bases and J dropped 0 bases, with 7 bases sitting between them. This CDR3 reads CASSWFDSNQPQHF. CDR3 coding DNA: TGTGCCAGCAGTTGGTTCGATAGCAATCAGCCCCAGCATTTT.

This chain uses TRBV20-1 with TRBJ2-3, with a possible D match to TRBD1 (5 bases). In germline, CDR1 is DFQATT, CDR2 SNEGSKA (reference sequence). The CDR3 loop spans 13 amino acids. V was pared by 5 bases and J by 4 bases, with 13 bases between. The CDR3 bases are TGCAGTGCTGTAGGGGCCGGGCCAGATACGCAGTATTTT. Translation: CSAVGAGPDTQYF.

The J gene is TRBJ2-7, the V gene TRBV6-2 or TRBV6-3; D remains unclear. This CDR3 has 12 amino acids. Per the germline V gene, CDR1 is MNHEY and CDR2 is SVGEGT. Between the trimmed V and J ends, which lost 2 bases and 6 bases, there was a span of 8 bases. The CDR3 region is CASSYPAGEQYV. The CDR3 DNA is TGTGCCAGCAGTTACCCCGCCGGCGAGCAGTACGTC.

The rearrangement joins TRBV2 to TRBJ1-5; D unclear. The CDR3 is 14 residues long. Germline values: CDR1 SNHLY, CDR2 FYNNEI. Trimming shortened V by 8 bases and J by 1 base, and 12 bases separated the two germline ends. CDR3 nucleotides: TGTGCCAGCTACAGAGGAGACAGCAATCAGCCCCAGCATTTT. Translating gives CASYRGDSNQPQHF.

This clonotype appeared many times. This chain links TRBV6-2 or TRBV6-3 with TRBJ2-3, with D perhaps TRBD2 (6 bases). Germline CDR1 reads MNHEY; CDR2 reads SVGEGT. This CDR3 is built from 16 residues. Trimming cost V 0 bases and J 1 base, with 11 bases left between them. The CDR3 loop is CASSYSLSSGTDTQYF. In nucleotides, the CDR3 is TGTGCCAGCAGTTACTCGTTATCTAGCGGCACAGATACGCAGTATTTT.

This clonotype showed up many times. This chain uses TRBV7-2 with TRBJ2-3; no reliable D call. Germline V gene sequence: CDR1 SGHTA, CDR2 FQGNSA. The length of the CDR3 is 14 residues. With 6 bases removed from V and 2 bases from J, the gap between germline ends came to 12 bases. This chain's CDR3 is CASRKTRPTDTQYF. CDR3 sequence (DNA): TGTGCCAGCAGGAAGACTCGCCCCACAGATACGCAGTATTTT.

This clonotype was seen ten or more times. The J gene is TRBJ2-1, the V gene TRBV6-2 or TRBV6-3; 8 nucleotides line up with TRBD2. V was pared by 2 bases and J by 2 bases, with 5 bases of the junction left unmatched. The germline V gene has CDR1 MNHEY and CDR2 SVGEGT. This CDR3 is built from 16 residues. The CDR3 region is CASSYEAGDPYNEQFF. The DNA for the CDR3 is TGTGCCAGCAGTTACGAAGCGGGGGACCCCTACAATGAGCAGTTCTTC.

This clonotype occurred many times. This chain uses TRBV6-2 or TRBV6-3 with TRBJ2-7; D call uncertain. Looked up from germline, CDR1 is MNHEY and CDR2 is SVGEGT. The CDR3 consists of 13 residues. Trimming left V 0 bases short and J 3 bases short, with 6 bases between. The CDR3 DNA sequence: TGTGCCAGCAGTTACTCGATTTTCTACGAGCAGTACTTC. It is translated as CASSYSIFYEQYF.

V and J are TRBV19 and TRBJ1-2; 7 bases map to TRBD1. Per the germline V gene, CDR1 is LNHDA and CDR2 is SQIVND (reference sequence). V lost 6 bases, J lost 0 bases, and 7 bases stayed unmatched. The CDR3 has 15 residues. In DNA form, the CDR3 reads TGTGCCAGTAGACCGGACAGGCGGACTAACTATGGCTACACCTTC. It translates to CASRPDRRTNYGYTF.

V gene TRBV20-1 combines with J gene TRBJ1-4; D gene uncertain. The CDR3 spans 16 residues. CDR1 DFQATT and CDR2 SNEGSKA come from the germline V gene (reference sequence). Trimming left V 6 bases short and J 0 bases short, with 17 bases between. CDR3 amino acids: CSAGEGGTATNEKLFF. The CDR3 DNA follows: TGCAGTGCCGGAGAGGGCGGAACCGCAACTAATGAAAAACTGTTTTTT.

The chain links TRBV19 to TRBJ2-1; 11 nucleotides match TRBD2. The junction had 4 bases not matched to a gene; V was cut back by 4 bases and J by 5 bases. Germline values: CDR1 LNHDA, CDR2 SQIVND (reference sequence). The CDR3 covers 15 residues. CDR3 in DNA: TGTGCCAGTAGTAAGGAGGGACTAGCGGACAATGAGCAGTTCTTC. Protein: CASSKEGLADNEQFF.

This chain joins TRBV2 and TRBJ2-3; D unresolved. The germline CDR1 and CDR2 sequences are SNHLY and FYNNEI. The germline V and J ends were trimmed by 7 bases and 4 bases, with 12 bases remaining between them. CDR3 length equals 13 residues. CDR3 amino acids: CASTIVRADTQYF. The CDR3 DNA reads as TGTGCCAGCACCATAGTTCGCGCAGATACGCAGTATTTT. Based on the CDR3 plus reference TRBV2 and TRBJ2-3, the full variable domain is EPEVTQTPSHQVTQMGQEVILRCVPISNHLYFYWYRQILGQKVEFLVSFYNNEISEKSEIFDDQFSVERPDGSNFTLKIRSTKLEDSAMYFCASTIVRADTQYFGPGTRLTVL.

The chain links TRBV10-3 to TRBJ2-1, with 9 bases matching TRBD2. The ends lost 6 bases at V and 0 bases at J; junction bases unmatched: 6. Germline V gene sequence: CDR1 ENHRY, CDR2 SYGVKD. The CDR3 covers 16 residues. The CDR3 here is CAIRGSREGSYNEQFF. The CDR3 nucleotides read TGTGCCATCAGGGGGTCGCGGGAGGGCTCCTACAATGAGCAGTTCTTC.

In this sample, this clonotype turned up a few times. The V call is TRBV28, the J call TRBJ1-5; D call uncertain. The ends were cut back, 4 bases at V and 0 bases at J, with 10 bases in the middle. Germline-derived CDR1 and CDR2 are MDHEN and SYDVKM. The CDR3 runs to 15 residues. As DNA, the CDR3 is TGTGCCAGCAGTTACAGATACTATAGCAATCAGCCCCAGCATTTT. Protein product: CASSYRYYSNQPQHF.

This chain uses TRBV12-3 or TRBV12-4 with TRBJ2-1, with no clear D. The CDR3 contains 13 residues. Trimming left V 6 bases short and J 5 bases short, with 11 bases between. The DNA of the CDR3 is TGTGCCAGCAGCCCATCGATGAACAATGAGCAGTTCTTC. Translated, it gives CASSPSMNNEQFF.

J is TRBJ1-2 and V is TRBV14; D gene ambiguous. The V end was cut by 3 bases, the J end by 14 bases, with 22 bases between. The CDR3 extends over 14 amino acids. Germline assignment: CDR1 SGHDN and CDR2 FVKESK. The CDR3 sequence is CASSQGSLPMAGTF. CDR3 DNA: TGTGCCAGCAGCCAGGGGTCCCTCCCTATGGCTGGGACCTTC.

This chain joins TRBV6-2 or TRBV6-3 and TRBJ2-3, with TRBD2 matching 11 bases. The J segment lost 2 bases and the V segment lost 5 bases, leaving 12 bases of the junction unmatched. The CDR3 has 18 amino acids. The germline V gene has CDR1 MNHEY and CDR2 SVGEGT. The CDR3 nucleotides are TGTGCCAGCAGTACGCCGGTACTAGCGGGAGCCTACACAGATACGCAGTATTTT. The encoded protein is CASSTPVLAGAYTDTQYF.

This sequence joins TRBV2 and TRBJ2-5; 11 bases are a match to TRBD2. The germline V gene has CDR1 SNHLY and CDR2 FYNNEI. This CDR3 contains 14 residues. The ends lost 8 bases at V and 2 bases at J; junction bases unmatched: 4. CDR3 nucleotides: TGTGCCAGCCAGACTAGCGGGGCTCAAGAGACCCAGTACTTC. Its translation is CASQTSGAQETQYF.

This chain links TRBV24-1 with TRBJ1-2; D gene uncertain. From germline, CDR1 is KGHDR and CDR2 SFDVKD. V was pared by 0 bases and J by 2 bases, with 6 bases between. The CDR3 loop spans 14 amino acids. The CDR3 nucleotides are TGTGCCACCAGTGATTTGCGCAGGAACTATGGCTACACCTTC. Its protein product is CATSDLRRNYGYTF.

V gene TRBV29-1 combines with J gene TRBJ2-3, with 7 bases aligning to TRBD2. V was clipped by 6 bases and J by 2 bases; unmatched bases: 2. The germline CDR1 and CDR2 sequences are SQVTM and ANQGSEA. The CDR3 extends over 12 amino acids. The DNA for the CDR3 is TGCAGCGTCAAGCGGGACACAGATACGCAGTATTTT. This gives the protein CSVKRDTDTQYF.

The chain uses TRBV5-4 and TRBJ1-1; maybe TRBD1 (6 bases). Germline V gene lookup returns CDR1 SGHNT and CDR2 YYREEE (reference sequence). Trimming removed 4 bases from V and 5 bases from J, with 18 bases in between. This CDR3 contains 15 residues. The CDR3 nucleotides read TGTGCCAGCAGCCTGACACAGGGATGGTATACTGAAGCTTTCTTT. Translation gives CASSLTQGWYTEAFF.